This TCR beta chain came from a study of cytomegalovirus exposure and HLA in healthy donors. Study as a whole: The use of the same platform for the approximately 130 validation repertoires and the approximately 670 first-cohort repertoires was reported by a later analysis. General study findings and limits: Researchers counted over 150 TCR beta chains as cytomegalovirus-associated. Reports credit the classifier with highly specific, highly sensitive diagnosis of cytomegalovirus status.

The protocol was immunoSEQ multiplex PCR, while the TCRdb copy is restricted to in-frame clones and leaves out a portion. The table lists approximately 54,000 clones, approximately 89% of them singletons. This clone was seen only once. Its antigen remains unidentified. Trimming pared 3 bases from V and 0 bases from J, leaving 9 bases between. The CDR3 spans 14 residues. Per the germline V gene, CDR1 is SGDLS and CDR2 is YYNGEE. The study drew the donors from its roughly 120-subject validation cohort, separate from the roughly 700-subject first cohort. This rearrangement joins TRBV9 to TRBJ1-1; D uncertain. The TCR was taken from a woman aged 18 to 35 in good health and CMV-seropositive. The specimen sequenced was PBMCs. This CDR3 is CASSATRLNTEAFF. The CDR3 DNA follows: TGTGCCAGCAGCGCGACTAGGCTGAACACTGAAGCTTTCTTT.